The entry below describes one TCR beta chain. This clone was seen only once. What this receptor recognizes is not known. The junction shows a germline mismatch at one end, possibly a read error. The data originate from a study of blood T cell repertoires in COVID-19 (dated by TCRdb to 2018 to 2020). In the study overall: Samples from collaborators originated in the United States, Italy and Spain and spanned both the acute and convalescent phases of COVID-19. The samples were drawn from the first 160 participants of the ongoing ImmuneRACE study and from 950 to 1,500 subjects provided by 6 global collaborators. The material from the prospective study consisted of cDNA or gDNA derived from T cells, B-cell-depleted T cells, or PBMCs. The repertoires were released in a freely available public database intended as a resource for research on the immune response to SARS-CoV-2. Deeply sampled blood TCRbeta repertoires from subjects exposed to, actively infected with, or recovered from COVID-19 were included in the dataset. Where available, HLA class I and class II types were taken from metadata supplied by the sample provider and were not determined by assay-based typing. The sample metadata nearly always contained a de-identified subject ID, COVID-19 status, age in years and sex. Findings and caveats that apply to the study as a whole: How much clinical and demographic metadata was included differed by source and by participant, and the metadata was provided uncurated.

Collaborating institutions collected whole blood in K2EDTA tubes following their own protocols. For TCRbeta analysis, collaborators shipped samples in one of three forms: frozen whole blood, isolated PBMCs, or DNA extracted from either of those sample types. TCRbeta CDR3 regions were amplified from genomic DNA by means of the immunoSEQ Assay, a bias-controlled multiplex PCR. Under the source paper's analysis protocol: The number of nucleated cells in each sample was estimated from the amplification of reference gene primers within the assay. To quantify the absolute abundance of each unique TCRbeta CDR3 rearrangement, sequence reads were collapsed and filtered. For each sample, productive Simpson clonality was calculated as the square root of Simpson's diversity index over productive rearrangements. TCRdb mirrors the immuneACCESS table, restricted to in-frame sequences. Some clones are absent from its copies; in checked studies, under half trace to an unresolved V gene, and the reason for the others is unknown. V and J calls and clone size are given by that table; D and trimming were obtained from the DNA. In all, the sample holds around 150,000 clones, and around 81% of those were seen once. Over 7.5% of the sample is in the top ten clones.

The CDR3 spans 17 residues, from the cysteine through the phenylalanine. Only CDR3 DNA remains: 51 bases, in frame from the first base. From the germline V gene, CDR1 is SGHTA and CDR2 is FQGNSA. The TCR was taken from a woman in her sixties or seventies with active or convalescent COVID-19. Input material: peripheral blood. The rearranged chain carries TRBV7-2 and TRBJ2-3; 10 central nucleotides agree with TRBD2. The DNA sequence is TGTGCCAGCAACTTACTCGGACTAGCGGTTAGCACAGATACGCAGTATTTT. Its product reads: CASNLLGLAVSTDTQYF.